This T cell receptor (beta chain) stems from a study of blood T cell repertoires in COVID-19 (dated by TCRdb to about 2020). Describing the broader study: The collaborator samples originated in the United States, Italy and Spain and spanned the acute and convalescent phases of COVID-19. Sample metadata almost always included a de-identified subject ID, COVID-19 status, age in years and sex. The dataset comprised deeply sampled blood TCRbeta repertoires from subjects exposed to, actively infected with, or recovered from COVID-19. The repertoires were released in a freely available public database intended as a resource for research on the immune response to SARS-CoV-2. The samples were drawn from the first 160 participants of the ongoing ImmuneRACE study and from 950 to 1,500 subjects provided by 6 global collaborators. The material from the prospective study consisted of cDNA or gDNA derived from T cells, B-cell-depleted T cells, or PBMCs. HLA class I and class II types, where available, came from metadata supplied by the sample provider rather than from assay-based typing.

The junction shows trimming of 4 bases on V and 6 bases on J, plus 17 bases between the germline ends. CDR1 and CDR2 are read off the germline V gene as SGHRS and YFSETQ. Counted from cysteine to phenylalanine, this CDR3 has 15 amino acids. This entry keeps only the CDR3 DNA: 45 bases, framed from base 1. The full study reports these points: How much clinical and demographic metadata was included differed by source and by participant, and the metadata was provided uncurated.

Collaborating institutions collected whole blood in K2EDTA tubes following their own protocols. For TCRbeta analysis, collaborators shipped samples as frozen whole blood, isolated PBMCs, or DNA extracted from either of those sample types. TCRbeta CDR3 regions were amplified from genomic DNA by means of the immunoSEQ Assay, a bias-controlled multiplex PCR. Per the original workflow: Within the assay, amplification of reference gene primers was used to estimate how many nucleated cells each sample contained. To quantify the absolute abundance of each unique TCRbeta CDR3 rearrangement, sequence reads were collapsed and filtered. For each sample, productive Simpson clonality was calculated by taking the square root of Simpson's diversity index across productive rearrangements. As stored in TCRdb, this immuneACCESS dataset retains in-frame rearrangements with V and J assigned. A fraction of the clones does not appear; measured against another copy, unresolved V genes explain less than half of the discrepancy, and the remainder lacks a known reason. The DNA was the basis for D and trimming; V, J and clone size are from that table. For this sample there are roughly 130,000 clones; about nine tenths appear just once. The top ten hold about 3.5% of the sample.

With respect to this clone: Its cognate antigen has yet to be identified. Base-call qualities are not available, and no considerably larger clone is one nucleotide away.

The rearranged segments are TRBV5-1 and TRBJ2-1; TRBD2 is possibly the D segment (5 matching bases). Sequencing was performed on peripheral blood. This receptor was taken from a man aged 50 to 60 with active COVID-19. The DNA sequence is as follows: TGCGCCAGCAGCCCCGGACTGCAGGTTCTCAATGAGCAGTTCTTC. The translation is CASSPGLQVLNEQFF.